A single sample gave rise to the 29 T cell receptor beta chains below, sequenced in a study of follicular helper T cells after annual influenza vaccination. Time point here: 2014-2015 season, pre-vaccination. The table came from immunoSEQ multiplex PCR; TCRdb's copy has only in-frame clones and leaves some out. The sample has over 11,000 clones, around four fifths seen once. This material consisted of CXCR5- memory CD4+ T cells sorted from blood, taken on the day of influenza vaccination. These receptors all come from an adult who received the influenza vaccine.

The chain joins TRBV6-6 to TRBJ2-1, with D possibly being TRBD1 (5 bases). CDR1 MNHNY and CDR2 SVGAGI come from the germline V gene (reference sequence). The CDR3 is 14 residues long. V was shortened by 4 bases and J by 10 bases, with 17 bases between the two germline ends. CDR3 residues: CASSSWQGSREQFF. CDR3 DNA: TGTGCCAGCAGTTCTTGGCAGGGATCACGGGAGCAGTTCTTC.

This chain links TRBV7-9 with TRBJ2-5; D is unresolved. The germline V gene encodes CDR1 SEHNR and CDR2 FQNEAQ (reference sequence). The CDR3 is made up of 13 amino acids. Trimming pared 2 bases from V and 2 bases from J, leaving 6 bases between. As DNA, the CDR3 is TGTGCCAGCAGCTTACCCCGTCAAGAGACCCAGTACTTC. It yields the protein CASSLPRQETQYF. Looking up the rest from reference TRBV7-9 and TRBJ2-5 gives the full variable domain: DTGVSQNPRHKITKRGQNVTFRCDPISEHNRLYWYRQTLGQGPEFLTYFQNEAQLEKSRLLSDRFSAERPKGSFSTLEIQRTEQGDSAMYLCASSLPRQETQYFGPGTRLLVL.

V usage is TRBV21-1 and J usage is TRBJ1-3. TRBV21-1 is labeled a pseudogene. The CDR3 is 14 amino acids. CDR3 region: CASHDGISGNTIYF. The CDR3 coding sequence is TGTGCCAGCCACGACGGAATCTCTGGAAACACCATATATTTT.

The J gene is TRBJ2-7, the V gene TRBV19; tentatively, D is TRBD1 (6 bases). This CDR3 contains 14 residues. The V gene's germline CDR1 is LNHDA and CDR2 SQIVND (reference sequence). The V gene lost 6 bases and the J gene lost 6 bases, with 18 bases spanning the gap. The CDR3 spells CASREVAVQGEQYF. In nucleotides, the CDR3 is TGTGCCAGTAGGGAGGTGGCAGTACAGGGCGAGCAGTACTTC. The variable domain in full, with the rest retrieved from reference TRBV19 and TRBJ2-7, is DGGITQSPKYLFRKEGQNVTLSCEQNLNHDAMYWYRQDPGQGLRLIYYSQIVNDFQKGDIAEGYSVSREKKESFPLTVTSAQKNPTAFYLCASREVAVQGEQYFGPGTRLTVT.

The chain combines TRBV7-9 with TRBJ1-2; 8 bases map to TRBD1. The germline V gene encodes CDR1 SEHNR and CDR2 FQNEAQ (reference sequence). J was trimmed by 4 bases and V by 6 bases; bases with no gene match: 7. The length of the CDR3 is 14 residues. Here the CDR3 DNA reads TGTGCCAGCAGACCTACAGGGGGGGGCTATGGCTACACCTTC. This encodes CASRPTGGGYGYTF. The full variable domain, with the rest looked up from reference TRBV7-9 and TRBJ1-2, is DTGVSQNPRHKITKRGQNVTFRCDPISEHNRLYWYRQTLGQGPEFLTYFQNEAQLEKSRLLSDRFSAERPKGSFSTLEIQRTEQGDSAMYLCASRPTGGGYGYTFGSGTRLTVV.

The V gene is TRBV30, the J gene TRBJ2-2; D is unclear. The CDR3 spans 11 residues. Germline loops: CDR1 GTSNPN, CDR2 SVGIG (reference sequence). V was shortened by 1 base and J by 4 bases, with 1 base between the two germline ends. The CDR3 spells CAWSGTGELFF. DNA of the CDR3: TGTGCCTGGAGTGGCACCGGGGAGCTGTTTTTT.

This clone occurred a few times. The chain has TRBV2 and TRBJ1-2; 8 nucleotides match TRBD1. The CDR3 sequence is 15 residues long. Germline CDR1 is SNHLY and CDR2 is FYNNEI. The V gene end was trimmed by 5 bases and the J gene end by 0 bases; junction bases not matched to a gene: 5. The CDR3: CASSFDRGTNYGYTF. For the CDR3, the DNA is TGTGCCAGCAGTTTTGACAGGGGCACTAACTATGGCTACACCTTC.

The rearrangement joins TRBV5-1 to TRBJ1-1; D unclear. Germline V lookup: CDR1 SGHRS, CDR2 YFSETQ. CDR3 length equals 13 residues. Trimming left V 4 bases short and J 0 bases short, with 7 bases between. The CDR3 DNA reads TGCGCCAGCAGCGAGGCTATGAACACTGAAGCTTTCTTT. Translated, it gives CASSEAMNTEAFF.

This clone was counted between two and nine times. The chain recombines TRBV7-9 with TRBJ2-7; 7 nucleotides align to TRBD1. Germline-derived CDR1 and CDR2 are SEHNR and FQNEAQ (reference sequence). J was trimmed by 7 bases and V by 6 bases; bases with no gene match: 9. This CDR3 has 13 residues. CDR3 protein: CASRATGDGEQYF. The CDR3 DNA reads TGTGCCAGCAGGGCAACAGGGGACGGGGAGCAGTACTTC.

This chain joins TRBV5-6 and TRBJ1-4; D gene uncertain. Trimming shortened V by 1 base and J by 8 bases, and 6 bases separated the two germline ends. The germline V gene encodes CDR1 SGHDT and CDR2 YYEEEE. CDR3 length: 12 residues. This chain's CDR3 is CASSLPGEKLFF. The CDR3 DNA follows: TGTGCCAGCAGCTTGCCGGGGGAAAAACTGTTTTTT.

This chain joins TRBV15 and TRBJ2-3; no reliable D call. Germline lookup yields CDR1 LNHNV and CDR2 YYDKDF (reference sequence). V was pared by 2 bases and J by 4 bases, with 10 bases between. This CDR3 comprises 14 residues. The CDR3, as DNA: TGTGCCACCAGCAGATCGGCAGTGGCAGATACGCAGTATTTT. Protein sequence: CATSRSAVADTQYF.

The chain has TRBV7-2 and TRBJ1-6, with D possibly TRBD1 on 6 matching bases. This CDR3 has 16 residues. Trimming cost V 5 bases and J 2 bases, with 13 bases left between them. Germline CDR1 reads SGHTA; CDR2 reads FQGNSA. Here the CDR3 DNA reads TGTGCCAGCAGCCCTAGACAGGCGGCCTATAATTCACCCCTCCACTTT. It codes for CASSPRQAAYNSPLHF. Using reference TRBV7-2 and TRBJ1-6 for the parts outside the CDR3, the full variable domain is GAGVSQSPSNKVTEKGKDVELRCDPISGHTALYWYRQSLGQGLEFLIYFQGNSAPDKSGLPSDRFSAERTGGSVSTLTIQRTQQEDSAVYLCASSPRQAAYNSPLHFGNGTRLTVT.

The V gene is TRBV28, the J gene TRBJ2-5; D gene uncertain. CDR3 length: 14 residues. Between the trimmed V and J ends, which lost 5 bases and 5 bases, there was a span of 15 bases. Germline V CDR1 and CDR2: MDHEN, SYDVKM. CDR3 sequence reads: CASSPFSAKETQYF. CDR3 DNA: TGTGCCAGCAGTCCATTTTCAGCGAAGGAGACCCAGTACTTC.

CDR3 residues: CASRGETLPGEQYF. DNA for the CDR3: TGTGCCAGCAGGGGGGAGACGCTTCCTGGCGAGCAGTACTTC. The chain joins TRBV2 to TRBJ2-7; D may correspond to TRBD1 or TRBD2 (5 bases each). The CDR3 is 14 amino acids. The germline V and J ends were trimmed by 6 bases and 6 bases, with 18 bases remaining between them. From germline, CDR1 is SNHLY and CDR2 FYNNEI. Based on the CDR3 plus reference TRBV2 and TRBJ2-7, the full variable domain is EPEVTQTPSHQVTQMGQEVILRCVPISNHLYFYWYRQILGQKVEFLVSFYNNEISEKSEIFDDQFSVERPDGSNFTLKIRSTKLEDSAMYFCASRGETLPGEQYFGPGTRLTVT.

This chain links TRBV30 with TRBJ1-6; tentatively, D is TRBD1 (6 bases). The CDR3 spans 16 residues. CDR1 GTSNPN and CDR2 SVGIG come from the germline V gene (reference sequence). Trimming left V 4 bases short and J 0 bases short, with 13 bases between. CDR3 bases: TGTGCCTGGAATCACAGGGACGTCTCCTATAATTCACCCCTCCACTTT. It is translated as CAWNHRDVSYNSPLHF. The whole variable domain, remainder taken from reference TRBV30 and TRBJ1-6, is SQTIHQWPATLVQPVGSPLSLECTVEGTSNPNLYWYRQAAGRGLQLLFYSVGIGQISSEVPQNLSASRPQDRQFILSSKKLLLSDSGFYLCAWNHRDVSYNSPLHFGNGTRLTVT.

This chain's CDR3 is CASSIHRAMNTEAFF. The DNA of the CDR3 is TGTGCCAGCAGTATACACAGGGCCATGAACACTGAAGCTTTCTTT. This chain links TRBV6-5 with TRBJ1-1; tentatively, D is TRBD1 (6 bases). The CDR3 length is 15 residues. Between the trimmed V and J ends, which lost 5 bases and 0 bases, there was a span of 13 bases. Germline CDR1 reads MNHEY; CDR2 reads SVGAGI.

The chain is built from TRBV9 and TRBJ2-1; a weak D match, TRBD1 (6 bases). Trimming left V 1 base short and J 0 bases short, with 11 bases between. This CDR3 has 16 amino acids. Germline lookup yields CDR1 SGDLS and CDR2 YYNGEE. The CDR3 protein is CASSVTEGGSYNEQFF. The CDR3 DNA reads TGTGCCAGCAGCGTAACGGAAGGGGGCTCCTACAATGAGCAGTTCTTC.

The chain joins TRBV7-9 to TRBJ2-7; D call uncertain. The CDR3 consists of 14 residues. The germline gives CDR1 SEHNR, CDR2 FQNEAQ (reference sequence). Trimming took 1 base from V and 4 from J, leaving 11 bases between them. The CDR3: CASSLVGVGYEQYF. The CDR3 nucleotides read TGTGCCAGCAGCTTAGTAGGTGTGGGATACGAGCAGTACTTC.

The rearrangement uses TRBV5-6 and TRBJ1-6; D is possibly TRBD1 (5 bases). The length of the CDR3 is 12 residues. Trimming took 0 bases from V and 15 from J, leaving 10 bases between them. Per germline, CDR1 SGHDT and CDR2 YYEEEE. The CDR3 DNA reads as TGTGCCAGCAGCTTGGTGGGGCTTGACCTCCACTTT. This gives the protein CASSLVGLDLHF.

This clone was counted a single time. The CDR3: CASSYRTSGAHYNEQFF. Here the CDR3 DNA reads TGTGCCAGCAGCTATAGGACTAGCGGGGCTCACTACAATGAGCAGTTCTTC. V is TRBV11-2 and J is TRBJ2-1; 12 bases are shared with TRBD2. The CDR3 has 17 residues. Germline V gene sequence: CDR1 SGHAT, CDR2 FQNNGV. V dropped 4 bases and J dropped 3; count of bases not matched to a gene: 7. The full variable domain, in which reference TRBV11-2 and TRBJ2-1 provide the parts outside the CDR3, is EAGVAQSPRYKIIEKRQSVAFWCNPISGHATLYWYQQILGQGPKLLIQFQNNGVVDDSQLPKDRFSAERLKGVDSTLKIQPAKLEDSAVYLCASSYRTSGAHYNEQFFGPGTRLTVL.

This clone was seen just once. This rearrangement joins TRBV5-6 to TRBJ2-5; D assignment may be TRBD1 or TRBD2 (6 bases each). In germline, CDR1 is SGHDT, CDR2 YYEEEE. V lost 4 bases and J lost 4, with 14 bases in between. This CDR3 is 14 amino acids long. CDR3 bases: TGTGCCAGCAGCGTGGGGGGCCGGGGAGAGACCCAGTACTTC. It encodes CASSVGGRGETQYF.

In DNA form, the CDR3 reads TGTGCCAGCAGCCCTAGGGGCACGGGGGTGAATGAGCAGTTCTTC. This encodes CASSPRGTGVNEQFF. This chain connects TRBV5-4 to TRBJ2-1, with D perhaps matching TRBD2 (6 bases). Trimming removed 4 bases from V and 7 bases from J, with 18 bases in between. The V gene's germline CDR1 is SGHNT and CDR2 YYREEE (reference sequence). The CDR3 totals 15 residues. The variable domain in full, with the rest retrieved from reference TRBV5-4 and TRBJ2-1, is ETGVTQSPTHLIKTRGQQVTLRCSSQSGHNTVSWYQQALGQGPQFIFQYYREEENGRGNFPPRFSGLQFPNYSSELNVNALELDDSALYLCASSPRGTGVNEQFFGPGTRLTVL.

This sequence joins TRBV28 and TRBJ1-4; no definite D call. Germline V gene data show CDR1 as MDHEN and CDR2 as SYDVKM. V lost 6 bases and J lost 5, with 13 bases in between. This CDR3 spans 14 amino acids. The DNA for the CDR3 is TGTGCCAGCAGCGATACTTTCATGAATGAAAAACTGTTTTTT. This encodes CASSDTFMNEKLFF.

This clone was observed a handful of times. The chain carries TRBV2 and TRBJ1-2; D possibly corresponds to TRBD1 (5 bases). Trimming pared 5 bases from V and 3 bases from J, leaving 16 bases between. Germline CDR1 and CDR2: SNHLY and FYNNEI. The CDR3 length is 15 residues. The CDR3 DNA reads TGTGCCAGCAGTTGGGGCGTCTCGGTGGACTATGGCTACACCTTC. It specifies CASSWGVSVDYGYTF.

This clone occurred a few times. The chain carries TRBV28 and TRBJ2-7; tentatively, D is TRBD2 (5 bases). Trimming cost V 6 bases and J 9 bases, with 12 bases left between them. This CDR3 is built from 11 residues. Germline V gene data show CDR1 as MDHEN and CDR2 as SYDVKM. The CDR3 DNA follows: TGTGCCAGCAGCGCAACTAGGGCGCAGTACTTC. Protein sequence: CASSATRAQYF.

This chain joins TRBV18 and TRBJ1-1, with D unclear. The CDR3 is 13 amino acids. The V gene lost 2 bases and the J gene lost 1 base, with 5 bases spanning the gap. Germline loops: CDR1 KGHSH, CDR2 LQKENI. CDR3 loop: CASSPSQNTEAFF. The CDR3 DNA follows: TGTGCCAGCTCACCAAGCCAGAACACTGAAGCTTTCTTT.

The chain uses TRBV6-6 and TRBJ1-6; 9 bases match TRBD1. CDR1 and CDR2 (germline): MNHNY, SVGAGI (reference sequence). Trimming removed 0 bases from V and 7 bases from J; junction bases left unmatched: 1. The CDR3 sequence is 15 residues long. CDR3 DNA sequence: TGTGCCAGCAGTTACTCGGGGACAGGGAATTCACCCCTCCACTTT. Encoded protein: CASSYSGTGNSPLHF.

The V gene is TRBV27, the J gene TRBJ2-7; unclear D gene. The CDR3 runs 16 residues. Germline-derived CDR1 and CDR2 are MNHEY and SMNVEV (reference sequence). The V gene lost 1 base and the J gene lost 4 bases, with 17 bases spanning the gap. In DNA, the CDR3 is TGTGCCAGCAGTTTATTTGACTTCCCCAAGAATTACGAGCAGTACTTC. Residues: CASSLFDFPKNYEQYF.

This clone has a handful of counts. V and J are TRBV10-3 and TRBJ2-7; D is unresolved. V was cut by 6 bases and J by 2 bases, with 11 bases left in between. The CDR3 sequence is 13 residues long. Germline assignment: CDR1 ENHRY and CDR2 SYGVKD. The CDR3 DNA sequence: TGTGCCATCAGCCCTACAAATACCTACGAGCAGTACTTC. This codes for CAISPTNTYEQYF.